This T cell receptor beta chain is drawn from a study of T cell clonotyping in hematopoietic cell transplantation. Trimming left V 0 bases short and J 7 bases short, with 9 bases between. The V gene's germline CDR1 is SQVTM and CDR2 ANQGSEA. The CDR3 loop spans 12 amino acids. Comments on this clone: Its antigen is not identified.

Samples: about 28 days before transplant, then days 30, 100 and 180 after. Study-wide results and caveats: Graft donor and pretransplant recipient Inverse Simpson Index values predicted broader posttransplant TCR diversity. Few recipient clonotypes overlapped donors; over 95% were de novo at given depth. Recipient TCR diversity dropped after transplant; expanded clonotypes rose from day 30 to 180.

Clones were read by immunoSEQ multiplex PCR, and TCRdb kept only the in-frame ones, dropping some. The top ten hold about 41% of the sample, which has a few thousand clones, approximately 91% seen once. The chain employs TRBV29-1 and TRBJ1-2; D is unresolved. This clonotype was obtained from a female patient aged 50 to 60 who had an allogeneic stem cell transplant from a related donor, so the T cells may come from the graft donor. Some clones in this sample may be carry-over from other donors' samples. The sample in question was peripheral blood mononuclear cells, obtained 100 days after allogeneic stem cell transplant. The CDR3 reads CSVEDRWGGYTF. The CDR3 nucleotides read TGCAGCGTTGAAGATAGGTGGGGTGGCTACACCTTC.